This T cell receptor (beta chain) was profiled in a study of naive and memory T cell subsets listed by TCRdb under 2017. Some background on the complete study: The study applied an open-source, UMI-based TCR alpha and beta sequencing pipeline to sorted naive and memory peripheral blood T cell subsets. The results of the functional CMV T cell responses matched the IgG serology results in every case. RNA was DNase-treated and reverse transcribed with TCR constant-region primers, mostly using SuperScript III. On the study overall, not on this receptor specifically: TCR abundance followed a power law whose exponent differed between naive and memory subsets but was consistent across the three individuals. Once error correction was done, more than 85% of naive TCR sequences showed up just once, which made the naive abundance distributions much steeper than those of the memory subsets. No ground truth was available to validate the repertoire findings for the naive and memory subsets. Clonotypes were defined as single alpha or beta chain sequences, not paired alpha/beta receptors. RNA-based TCR counts may be affected by expression changes linked to T cell activation and differentiation. In both CD4 and CD8 cells, the Gini index increased while Shannon and inverse Simpson diversity decreased from naive through CM, EM and EMRA.

The library came from UMI-ligation and nested PCR. An equimolar mix of two oligonucleotides covering both TRBC1 and TRBC2 was used as the beta constant-region primer. The ligated cDNA went through four rounds of PCR with nested alpha and beta constant-region primers together with the SP2 primer. A single-stranded oligonucleotide containing the SP2 primer and a 12-nucleotide UMI was joined to the 3' end of the cDNA by T4 RNA ligase 1. The ligation reaction was incubated at 16°C for roughly 19-25 hours. PCR2 was usually performed as a SYBR Green qPCR and halted at a preset threshold so that over-amplification would not occur. Apart from the first purification, every purification step used Agencourt AMPure XP magnetic beads. Library quantification was done by Qubit, followed by a TapeStation check on which the main peak was expected at around 650 bp. Sequencing of the pooled libraries was done on an Illumina MiSeq using v2 2x251 paired-end kits, which typically yielded about 1-2.3 million reads per sample. Each sample was pooled at 3 to 4.5 nM, and roughly 5-7.5% PhiX was included to help cluster recognition. Concerning the study's data processing: Decombinator assigned V and J genes to Demultiplexor-processed FASTQ reads by tag matching, allowing a single base-pair mismatch. Collapsinator used UMIs to correct both sequencing errors and frequency errors arising from PCR heterogeneity. CDR3Translator translated TCRs and extracted CDR3s from the conserved cysteine to the FGXG phenylalanine, flagging non-productive sequences. Repertoires were subsampled to equal numbers of UMI-defined TCRs before Gini, Shannon entropy and inverse Simpson indices were calculated. Within the linear range, a power law was fitted by maximum likelihood to the distributions of clonotype abundance. For one naive CD8 sample, the pipeline and MIGEC produced similar UMI counts, unique TCR numbers and clonal distributions. Repertoires were searched for some 7,000 CMV-associated CDR3 sequences compiled from VDJdb and a published dataset. Through fastp at Q25 and MiXCR, TCRdb rebuilt clones from the public reads, retaining in-frame beta chains. Here each entry gathers all rows of one CDR3 protein and keeps the most common genes and DNA. TCRdb assigned the V and J calls; the authors' analysis was not used. The sample contains 100,000 to 150,000 distinct CDR3 sequences, about 36% of them found a single time. 0.9% of the sample is held by the ten biggest clonotypes.

With regard to this clonotype: No antigen is known for it. No base quality values were provided; no much bigger clone lies one nucleotide off.

TCR alpha and beta chain libraries were amplified separately from the second PCR step onward. The CMV status of each donor was determined by measuring IFNgamma production from CD4+ T cells after fresh PBMCs had been stimulated overnight with CMV viral lysate. CD4 T cells were positively selected using Miltenyi beads, after which CD8 T cells were positively selected from the CD4-negative fraction. Cells stained for CD3, CD4, CD8, CD45RA, CD27 and a live/dead dye were sorted on a BD Aria II into four subsets by CD45RA and CD27. A few healthy volunteers provided blood, and the blood of each volunteer was split into CD4 and CD8 T cells and then into four differentiation subsets. Approximately 120 ml of peripheral blood was taken from each donor, and PBMC were separated by density-gradient centrifugation on Ficoll-Paque PLUS. Sorted cells were lysed in RLT buffer, and RNA was extracted with a Qiagen RNeasy kit and stored at -80°C.

There are 14 amino acids in the CDR3, from cysteine to phenylalanine inclusive. Here the CDR3 DNA is all that survives: 42 bases in frame from base 1. V and J are truncated by 1 base and 6 bases respectively, leaving an intervening sequence of 12 bases. From the germline V gene, CDR1 is MNHNS and CDR2 is SASEGT. The sequenced sample was central memory CD4+ T cells from blood. This sample's cell subset or site label indicates: central memory, CD45RA- CD27+. The chain uses TRBV6-1 and TRBJ2-5, with the D gene call left open. The TCR originated in a human donor in good health. The CDR3 reads as follows: CASSEEWGLKTQYF. At the DNA level, the sequence is TGTGCCAGCAGTGAAGAGTGGGGTTTGAAGACCCAGTACTTC.